The clone carrying this T cell receptor beta chain occurred many times. Its antigen remains unidentified. Time point given: newly diagnosed GD, antithyroid drugs for less than 3 months. PBMC RNA served as the TCR library source. Deletions cut 4 bases from V and 10 bases from J, with 11 bases between. This CDR3 is 13 amino acids long. These data belong to a study of regulatory T cells in long-lasting Graves disease. Regarding the study as a whole: New patients shared fewer than 1,000 public clonotypes, and persistent patients shared more, with approximately 2,600.

Combining iRepertoire HTBI primers with Arm-PCR of CDR3 regions, the authors built TCR beta libraries. TCRdb re-called the multiplex PCR reads through MiXCR, storing one row per CDR3 protein. The sample carries some 490,000 distinct CDR3 sequences, 12% recorded once. The data also belong to a second study, concerning T cells in Graves' hyperthyroidism and ophthalmopathy. This second study notes: The HTBI primer set served for first-round RT-PCR of the TCR CDR3.

The sequence derives from a woman aged 30 to 39 with Graves disease. The V gene is TRBV12-3 or TRBV12-4, the J gene TRBJ1-6; D gene ambiguous. Sequencing was performed on peripheral blood mononuclear cells (PBMCs), taken at new diagnosis, from a patient treated with antithyroid drugs. The CDR3 DNA sequence: TGTGCCAGCAGTTATGATAGGACCTCACCCCTCCACTTT. This codes for CASSYDRTSPLHF.